This T cell receptor (beta chain) was sequenced for a study of blood T cell repertoires in COVID-19. Study as a whole: COVID-19 samples from acute and convalescent phases originated in the United States, Italy and Spain. T cells, B-cell-depleted T cells, or PBMCs supplied cDNA or gDNA.

This CDR3 is 18 amino acids long. CDR1 is LNHDA, CDR2 SQIVND, per germline (reference sequence). After removal of 5 bases from V and 6 bases from J, the junction contained 17 bases not matched to a gene. Original methodology: Estimation of nucleated cell counts was performed using reference gene primer amplification. Method: immunoSEQ multiplex PCR; TCRdb's copy keeps in-frame clones and lacks some. Clonal size and the V and J genes are those of that table, whereas D and trimming came from the DNA. The sample yields approximately 75,000 clones, around two thirds seen once. This clonotype was obtained from a human donor with acute or convalescent COVID-19. The donor label of this sample is uncertain. The rearrangement joins TRBV19 to TRBJ2-1, with 9 bases identical to TRBD1. Material: peripheral blood. CDR3 DNA sequence: TGTGCCAGTAGTCTACGACGCCCCGGGACAGGGAATAGCAATGAGCAGTTCTTC. It codes for CASSLRRPGTGNSNEQFF.